One sample yielded the 18 T cell receptor beta chains listed below, sequenced in a study of T cell responses to AZD1222 COVID-19 vaccine. Only in-frame clones appear in the TCRdb table, and some are missing; sequencing was by immunoSEQ multiplex PCR. The sample lists roughly 120,000 clones, 80% to 90% occurring once. The sequences come from peripheral blood, collected on day 0 of MenACWY control vaccination. These receptors all come from an adult in good health.

V is TRBV19 and J is TRBJ1-5; 12 positions match TRBD1. Germline V gene sequence: CDR1 LNHDA, CDR2 SQIVND (reference sequence). There are 17 residues in the CDR3. With 8 bases clipped from V and 1 base from J, the junction kept 9 bases outside the gene matches. The CDR3 protein is CASRGTGGLRSNQPQHF. In DNA, the CDR3 is TGTGCCAGTCGGGGGACAGGGGGCTTAAGGAGCAATCAGCCCCAGCATTTT.

The chain uses TRBV12-3 or TRBV12-4 and TRBJ1-1; D unresolved. The CDR3 runs 13 residues. V was pared by 3 bases and J by 1 base, with 6 bases between. CDR3 DNA sequence: TGTGCCAGCAGTTTCTCTGGGAACACTGAAGCTTTCTTT. This translates into CASSFSGNTEAFF.

The chain recombines TRBV2 with TRBJ2-3; D is unclear. Germline values: CDR1 SNHLY, CDR2 FYNNEI. The CDR3 consists of 13 residues. V was trimmed by 6 bases and J by 4 bases, leaving 11 bases between them. This CDR3 is CASSGPLADTQYF. CDR3 DNA sequence: TGTGCCAGCAGCGGACCCCTTGCAGATACGCAGTATTTT. The full variable domain, rest sourced from reference TRBV2 and TRBJ2-3, is EPEVTQTPSHQVTQMGQEVILRCVPISNHLYFYWYRQILGQKVEFLVSFYNNEISEKSEIFDDQFSVERPDGSNFTLKIRSTKLEDSAMYFCASSGPLADTQYFGPGTRLTVL.

This chain links TRBV7-2 with TRBJ2-4; 9 nucleotides match TRBD1. Germline V gene data show CDR1 as SGHTA and CDR2 as FQGNSA. The CDR3 runs to 17 residues. With V trimmed by 5 bases and J by 0 bases, 8 bases remained unmatched. CDR3 protein: CASSAGTGSPAKNIQYF. The CDR3 DNA follows: TGTGCCAGCAGCGCCGGGACAGGGTCTCCAGCCAAAAACATTCAGTACTTC.

V and J are TRBV5-1 and TRBJ1-4; TRBD1 matches 7 bases. This CDR3 region has 15 residues. Germline-derived CDR1 and CDR2 are SGHRS and YFSETQ. V gave up 4 bases and J gave up 5 bases; unmatched junction bases: 8. The CDR3 here is CASSAMGTANEKLFF. The DNA of the CDR3 is TGCGCCAGCAGCGCCATGGGGACAGCGAATGAAAAACTGTTTTTT.

V is TRBV28 and J is TRBJ1-1; D unresolved. The CDR3 spans 15 residues. V was clipped by 7 bases and J by 3 bases, with 18 bases between them. The germline CDR1 and CDR2 sequences are MDHEN and SYDVKM. The DNA of the CDR3 is TGTGCCAGCAACACCTTTCCACCAGGTTACACTGAAGCTTTCTTT. It is translated as CASNTFPPGYTEAFF.

The V gene is TRBV7-3, the J gene TRBJ2-3, with TRBD2 matching 9 bases. CDR3 length: 14 residues. Unmatched junction bases numbered 0, after V lost 1 base and J lost 4 bases. Per the germline V gene, CDR1 is SGHTA and CDR2 is FQGTGA. The CDR3 bases are TGTGCCAGCAGCTTAAGCGGGGGGGCAGATACGCAGTATTTT. As protein: CASSLSGGADTQYF.

This chain links TRBV10-3 with TRBJ1-3; D not certain. The V end was cut by 10 bases, the J end by 1 base, with 14 bases between. Germline CDR1 ENHRY, CDR2 SYGVKD. The CDR3 contains 14 residues. The CDR3 DNA reads TGTGCCACCCATTCTGGGAAGTCTGGAAACACCATATATTTT. It specifies CATHSGKSGNTIYF.

This clone is a singleton in its sample. The V gene is TRBV5-5, the J gene TRBJ2-2; D not certain. CDR3 length equals 13 residues. The germline gives CDR1 SGHKS, CDR2 YYEKEE (reference sequence). Trimming cost V 3 bases and J 7 bases, with 10 bases left between them. The CDR3, as DNA: TGTGCCAGCAGCTGGGGATATGGCGGGGAGCTGTTTTTT. This sequence encodes CASSWGYGGELFF. The whole variable domain, filled in from reference TRBV5-5 and TRBJ2-2, reads DAGVTQSPTHLIKTRGQQVTLRCSPISGHKSVSWYQQVLGQGPQFIFQYYEKEERGRGNFPDRFSARQFPNYSSELNVNALLLGDSALYLCASSWGYGGELFFGEGSRLTVL.

The chain uses TRBV4-1 and TRBJ1-4; 8 positions match TRBD1. Losses at the gene ends were 0 bases for V and 7 bases for J; bases not matched to a gene: 4. The germline V gene encodes CDR1 MGHRA and CDR2 YSYEKL. The CDR3 has 15 residues. The CDR3 bases are TGCGCCAGCAGCCAAGATGGCAGGGGGCCTGAAAAACTGTTTTTT. Translating gives CASSQDGRGPEKLFF.

V is TRBV18 and J is TRBJ1-1, with TRBD1 matching over 10 bases. This CDR3 has 13 residues. Per the germline V gene, CDR1 is KGHSH and CDR2 is LQKENI. The V gene end was trimmed by 4 bases and the J gene end by 7 bases; junction bases not matched to a gene: 3. CDR3 protein: CASSLGQGDEAFF. The CDR3 DNA is TGTGCCAGCTCACTCGGACAGGGGGATGAAGCTTTCTTT.

This rearrangement joins TRBV19 to TRBJ1-5; no clear D. There are 14 residues in the CDR3. The V end was cut by 7 bases, the J end by 1 base, with 11 bases between. Germline CDR1 LNHDA, CDR2 SQIVND (reference sequence). The chain's CDR3 is CASMTTLSNQPQHF. The CDR3 bases are TGTGCCAGTATGACGACTTTGAGCAATCAGCCCCAGCATTTT.

The rearrangement joins TRBV11-2 to TRBJ2-3, with 8 bases identical to TRBD1. CDR1 and CDR2 from the germline V gene are SGHAT and FQNNGV. V lost 0 bases and J lost 6; bases outside the gene matches: 11. The CDR3 is made up of 17 amino acids. The CDR3 loop is CASSLEARQGLRDTQYF. The CDR3 DNA follows: TGTGCCAGCAGCTTAGAGGCCCGACAGGGGTTAAGGGATACGCAGTATTTT.

The V call is TRBV19, the J call TRBJ2-1; either TRBD1 or TRBD2 may fit D (9 bases each). V was clipped by 9 bases and J by 5 bases, with 20 bases between them. This CDR3 is built from 15 residues. CDR1 is LNHDA, CDR2 SQIVND, per germline (reference sequence). CDR3 residues: CASQRGDRDDNEQFF. CDR3 sequence (DNA): TGTGCCAGCCAGCGGGGGGACAGGGACGACAATGAGCAGTTCTTC.

The chain combines TRBV7-2 with TRBJ2-1; tentatively, D is TRBD2 (6 bases). V lost 2 bases to trimming and J lost 3 bases, with 8 bases between them. Germline CDR1 SGHTA, CDR2 FQGNSA. CDR3 length: 14 amino acids. In DNA, the CDR3 is TGTGCCAGCAGCTTACCCGGGGGCTACAATGAGCAGTTCTTC. It specifies CASSLPGGYNEQFF.

The sample holds one count of this clone. This chain connects TRBV4-2 to TRBJ1-6, with D possibly TRBD1 on 5 matching bases. V shed 4 bases and J shed 0 bases, with 22 bases lying between them. The CDR3 length is 20 residues. Looked up from germline, CDR1 is LGHNA and CDR2 is YNFKEQ. CDR3 bases: TGTGCCAGCAGCCGACAAGGAGGTGGGGGAGACGGCTCCTATAATTCACCCCTCCACTTT. It encodes CASSRQGGGGDGSYNSPLHF.

This rearrangement joins TRBV9 to TRBJ2-1, with 7 bases identical to TRBD1. CDR3 length: 16 amino acids. The germline V gene has CDR1 SGDLS and CDR2 YYNGEE. Unmatched junction bases numbered 9, after V lost 4 bases and J lost 2 bases. The DNA of the CDR3 is TGTGCCAGCAGCACCCGACAGGGTACGACCTACAATGAGCAGTTCTTC. This gives the protein CASSTRQGTTYNEQFF.

This clone was observed many times. V usage is TRBV5-1 and J usage is TRBJ2-2; TRBD2 matches 14 bases. The CDR3 has 18 amino acids. With 2 bases clipped from V and 2 bases from J, the junction kept 5 bases outside the gene matches. Germline V gene lookup returns CDR1 SGHRS and CDR2 YFSETQ. The DNA for the CDR3 is TGCGCCAGCAGCTTCGTGACTAGCGGGGGGGATAACACCGGGGAGCTGTTTTTT. This translates into CASSFVTSGGDNTGELFF.